Below, one TCR beta chain is given with its context. This clone has more than one count but fewer than ten. Its cognate antigen has yet to be identified. Base qualities were left out, and no much larger clone turns up one base away. TCRbeta CDR3 regions were amplified from genomic DNA by means of the immunoSEQ Assay, a bias-controlled multiplex PCR. The original pipeline was this. The number of nucleated cells in each sample was estimated by amplification of reference gene primers within the assay. To quantify the absolute abundance of each unique TCRbeta CDR3 rearrangement, sequence reads were collapsed and filtered. For each sample, productive Simpson clonality was calculated as the square root of Simpson's diversity index across productive rearrangements. In its TCRdb copy, this immuneACCESS table keeps in-frame sequences only and misses some clones. Where compared with another copy, unresolved V genes explain less than half of these, and the others have no known cause. The DNA was the basis for D and trimming; V, J and clone size are from that table. This sample lists over 90,000 clones; more than 80% were detected once. The leading ten clones occupy more than 4% of the sample.

This sample was taken from a study of blood T cell repertoires in COVID-19 (dated by TCRdb to 2020 to 2022). Background on the whole study: Collaborator samples came from the United States, Italy and Spain and covered acute and convalescent phases of COVID-19. The prospective study material was composed of cDNA or gDNA derived from T cells, B-cell-depleted T cells, or PBMCs. The dataset comprised deeply sampled blood TCRbeta repertoires from subjects exposed to, actively infected with, or recovered from COVID-19. The repertoires were released in a freely available public database intended as a resource for research on the immune response to SARS-CoV-2. The samples were drawn from the first 160 participants of the ongoing ImmuneRACE study and from more than 1,000 subjects provided by 6 global collaborators. A de-identified subject ID, COVID-19 status, age in years and sex were almost always included in the sample metadata. Where available, HLA class I and class II types were taken from metadata supplied by the sample provider and were not determined by assay-based typing. Beyond this particular receptor, the publication reports: Clinical and demographic metadata were provided uncurated, with the amount varying by source and participant.

One collaborating source in Seattle enrolled patients during active infection and followed them longitudinally through the course of disease. Collaborating institutions collected whole blood in K2EDTA tubes following their own protocols. For TCRbeta analysis, collaborators shipped samples in one of three forms: frozen whole blood, isolated PBMCs, or DNA extracted from either of those sample types. The V end loses 7 bases and the J end loses 4 bases, and a stretch of 14 bases separates them. CDR1 is given as MNHEY and CDR2 as SMNVEV, both from the germline V gene (reference sequence). The CDR3 covers 14 residues, taking in both the cysteine and the phenylalanine. The entry retains the CDR3 DNA only, 42 bases that are in frame from base 1.

This receptor was identified in an elderly man with COVID-19, enrolled during active disease. Sequenced material: peripheral blood. This chain joins TRBV27 to TRBJ1-3, with TRBD1 perhaps the D gene, on 6 matching bases. The nucleotide sequence is given as TGTGCCAGCAAAGCTCCAGGGGTCGGAAACACCATATATTTT. The translation is CASKAPGVGNTIYF.